This section outlines one T cell receptor (beta chain) sequence together with its context. Its antigen is still unknown. This specimen belongs to a study of vaccination effects on CD4 cells after COVID-19. After less than 11 days in culture, the CD4+ T cells were isolated. Measured with immunoSEQ multiplex PCR; TCRdb has only the in-frame clones, and not every one. The sample lists under 40,000 clones, around 67% occurring once. The trim removed 3 bases at V and 7 bases at J, leaving 4 bases unmatched. The CDR3 is made up of 14 amino acids. Germline V lookup: CDR1 KGHSH, CDR2 LQKENI. This receptor was obtained from a human donor who received a COVID-19 vaccine. This chain connects TRBV18 to TRBJ2-3, with 10 bases matching TRBD2. Specimen: CD4+ T cells from PBMCs cultured without peptide, collected before COVID-19 vaccination. CDR3 protein: CASSPQAGGNTQYF. For the CDR3, the DNA is TGTGCCAGCTCACCCCAAGCGGGAGGGAATACGCAGTATTTT.